Shown below are 30 T cell receptor beta chains from a single sample sequenced in a study of blood T cell repertoires in COVID-19. The protocol was immunoSEQ multiplex PCR, while the TCRdb copy is restricted to in-frame clones and leaves out a portion. The sample has 330,000 or so clones, around 87% seen once. The sample comprised PBMCs or T cells enriched from blood (not recorded which). The receptors stem from a man aged 35 to 55 in a cohort exposed to, infected with or recovered from COVID-19 (not recorded which).

This clone was counted only a few times. The V and J genes are TRBV10-3 and TRBJ2-3; TRBD2 might be the D (6 bases). Germline V CDR1 and CDR2: ENHRY, SYGVKD. Trimming took off 0 bases at V and 0 bases at J, with 7 bases between the two ends. The CDR3 totals 15 residues. CDR3 sequence (DNA): TGTGCCATCAGTGAGTCCAGCGGGAGCACAGATACGCAGTATTTT. This translates into CAISESSGSTDTQYF.

The rearrangement links TRBV6-6 to TRBJ1-2; 10 bases align to TRBD1. Germline values: CDR1 MNHNY, CDR2 SVGAGI (reference sequence). V trimming: 5 bases; J trimming: 4 bases; junction bases outside the gene matches: 7. CDR3 length equals 15 residues. The CDR3 region is CASSPPGQGIYGYTF. The CDR3 DNA reads as TGTGCCAGCAGTCCTCCGGGACAGGGGATCTATGGCTACACCTTC.

The chain links TRBV2 to TRBJ2-2, with 7 nucleotides matching TRBD2. From germline, CDR1 is SNHLY and CDR2 FYNNEI. V dropped 6 bases and J dropped 1; count of bases not matched to a gene: 5. The CDR3 loop spans 15 amino acids. The CDR3 DNA reads TGTGCCAGCAGGACCCAGCGGGAGAACACCGGGGAGCTGTTTTTT. Its translation is CASRTQRENTGELFF.

The chain uses TRBV7-9 and TRBJ2-5; 9 nucleotides match TRBD2. V dropped 1 base and J dropped 2; count of bases not matched to a gene: 5. The CDR3 is 16 amino acids. Germline V gene lookup returns CDR1 SEHNR and CDR2 FQNEAQ (reference sequence). The CDR3, as DNA: TGTGCCAGCAGCTTAGATCTAGCGGGAACTCAAGAGACCCAGTACTTC. It yields the protein CASSLDLAGTQETQYF.

J is TRBJ2-1 and V is TRBV19; 9 bases agree with TRBD1. The junction had 5 bases not matched to a gene; V was cut back by 5 bases and J by 3 bases. Germline assignment: CDR1 LNHDA and CDR2 SQIVND (reference sequence). This CDR3 spans 15 amino acids. The CDR3 nucleotides are TGTGCCAGTAGTGTAACGGGACAGGGCTACAATGAGCAGTTCTTC. Translating it yields CASSVTGQGYNEQFF. Variable domain in full (rest from reference TRBV19 and TRBJ2-1): DGGITQSPKYLFRKEGQNVTLSCEQNLNHDAMYWYRQDPGQGLRLIYYSQIVNDFQKGDIAEGYSVSREKKESFPLTVTSAQKNPTAFYLCASSVTGQGYNEQFFGPGTRLTVL.

CDR3 region: CASHGGYTEAFF. The CDR3 DNA reads TGTGCCAGCCATGGGGGGTACACTGAAGCTTTCTTT. This chain joins TRBV6-1 and TRBJ1-1, with D perhaps matching TRBD1 (5 bases). CDR3 length equals 12 residues. Trimming left V 8 bases short and J 3 bases short, with 10 bases between. Germline values: CDR1 MNHNS, CDR2 SASEGT.

J is TRBJ2-2 and V is TRBV28; D might be TRBD1 (6 bases). Germline CDR1 and CDR2: MDHEN and SYDVKM. Trimming removed 7 bases from V and 6 bases from J, with 18 bases in between. CDR3 length equals 15 residues. CDR3 in amino acids: CASISRGRLSGELFF. As DNA, the CDR3 is TGTGCCAGCATCAGCAGGGGACGTTTATCCGGGGAGCTGTTTTTT.

The chain joins TRBV30 to TRBJ2-7; D possibly corresponds to TRBD1 (6 bases). The CDR3 is made up of 13 amino acids. V was pared by 3 bases and J by 4 bases, with 13 bases between. The germline CDR1 and CDR2 sequences are GTSNPN and SVGIG (reference sequence). In nucleotides, the CDR3 is TGTGCCTGGAGCAGGGACACAACTTACGAGCAGTACTTC. Its protein product is CAWSRDTTYEQYF.

The chain carries TRBV28 and TRBJ2-1; possible D gene TRBD2, 7 bases. Trimming stripped 3 bases from V and 4 bases from J, with 13 bases between. CDR3 length: 15 amino acids. Germline CDR1 and CDR2: MDHEN and SYDVKM. The CDR3 spells CASSLGGAMYNEQFF. The CDR3 DNA reads TGTGCCAGCAGTTTGGGGGGGGCGATGTACAATGAGCAGTTCTTC.

V gene TRBV6-5 combines with J gene TRBJ1-1; D might be TRBD1 (6 bases). The CDR3 runs 13 residues. The germline V and J ends were trimmed by 2 bases and 5 bases, with 9 bases remaining between them. Per germline, CDR1 MNHEY and CDR2 SVGAGI. Here the CDR3 DNA reads TGTGCCAGCAGTTACAGGGGGGGAACTGAAGCTTTCTTT. Translation gives CASSYRGGTEAFF.

The rearrangement uses TRBV10-3 and TRBJ2-3; 15 bases align to TRBD2. The CDR3 contains 17 residues. In germline, CDR1 is ENHRY, CDR2 SYGVKD. J gave up 3 bases and V 5 bases, and 6 bases lay outside the gene matches. The CDR3 protein is CAISSGLAGGRTDTQYF. The CDR3 nucleotides are TGTGCCATCAGTTCAGGACTAGCGGGAGGGCGAACAGATACGCAGTATTTT.

The chain carries TRBV5-6 and TRBJ1-4; maybe TRBD1 (6 bases). The CDR3 extends over 17 amino acids. V gave up 0 bases and J gave up 9 bases, with 21 bases separating them. Germline V CDR1 and CDR2: SGHDT, YYEEEE. CDR3 sequence reads: CASSLGTGQLAHKKLFF. CDR3 nucleotides: TGTGCCAGCAGCTTGGGGACCGGACAGCTCGCCCACAAAAAACTGTTTTTT.

J is TRBJ1-4 and V is TRBV18; 7 bases agree with TRBD1. Per the germline V gene, CDR1 is KGHSH and CDR2 is LQKENI. CDR3 length equals 14 residues. V shed 5 bases, J shed 6 bases, and the junction held 6 bases outside the gene matches. The CDR3 DNA reads as TGTGCCAGCTCAGCGGGGACAGCCTATGAAAAACTGTTTTTT. It yields the protein CASSAGTAYEKLFF.

The chain joins TRBV24-1 to TRBJ2-1; 9 nucleotides line up with TRBD1. CDR3 size: 12 residues. Germline assignment: CDR1 KGHDR and CDR2 SFDVKD. V was clipped by 12 bases and J by 5 bases; unmatched bases: 4. The CDR3 reads CASRDRDNEQFF. CDR3 bases: TGTGCCTCCCGGGACAGGGACAATGAGCAGTTCTTC.

This sequence joins TRBV6-1 and TRBJ2-1, with 7 positions matching TRBD2. The CDR3 runs 14 residues. With V trimmed by 2 bases and J by 5 bases, 3 bases remained unmatched. Germline V gene data show CDR1 as MNHNS and CDR2 as SASEGT. CDR3 in DNA: TGTGCCAGCAGTGAATCGGGACTAAACAATGAGCAGTTCTTC. It translates to CASSESGLNNEQFF.

The V gene is TRBV3-1 (or the pseudogene TRBV3-2), the J gene TRBJ2-3; TRBD2 agrees at 11 bases. The CDR3 is 15 residues long. The V segment lost 3 bases and the J segment 5 bases; nucleotides outside the gene matches: 4. Germline CDR1 reads LGHDT; CDR2 reads YNNKEL (reference sequence). CDR3 sequence reads: CASSHTSGRRDTQYF. The DNA of the CDR3 is TGTGCCAGCAGCCATACTAGCGGGAGACGAGATACGCAGTATTTT.

The CDR3 bases are TGTGCCAGCAGCTTTCAGGGGGTTGAGACCCAGTACTTC. Amino acids: CASSFQGVETQYF. The genes are TRBV7-9 and TRBJ2-5, with 7 bases that match TRBD1. Germline assignment: CDR1 SEHNR and CDR2 FQNEAQ (reference sequence). The J segment lost 5 bases and the V segment lost 3 bases, leaving 3 bases of the junction unmatched. The CDR3 has 13 residues.

V gene TRBV7-2 combines with J gene TRBJ2-5, with a weak D call TRBD1 (5 bases). Germline-derived CDR1 and CDR2 are SGHTA and FQGNSA. Trimming stripped 5 bases from V and 5 bases from J, with 18 bases between. The CDR3 is 15 amino acids. CDR3 sequence reads: CASSTSRVPAETQYF. The CDR3, as DNA: TGTGCCAGCAGCACCTCCAGGGTCCCCGCGGAGACCCAGTACTTC.

This chain connects TRBV4-1 to TRBJ2-1; D is perhaps TRBD2 (5 bases). Per germline, CDR1 MGHRA and CDR2 YSYEKL. V shed 2 bases and J shed 9 bases, with 29 bases lying between them. The CDR3 sequence is 19 residues long. The CDR3 coding sequence is TGCGCCAGCAGCCAATCTACCTGGGGTGGTAGCGAACATCGCCTTGAGCAGTTCTTC. Amino acid sequence: CASSQSTWGGSEHRLEQFF.

This clone was seen only once. The gene calls are TRBV3-1 (or the pseudogene TRBV3-2) and TRBJ2-2, with 14 bases fitting TRBD2. CDR3 length: 17 residues. Germline-derived CDR1 and CDR2 are LGHDT and YNNKEL (reference sequence). V lost 4 bases, J lost 6 bases, and 7 bases stayed unmatched. The CDR3 DNA is TGTGCCAGCAGCCTAGGGACTAGCGGGGGAAACGCCGGGGAGCTGTTTTTT. Translation gives CASSLGTSGGNAGELFF.

The gene calls are TRBV7-3 and TRBJ2-2, with 7 bases that match TRBD2. CDR3 length: 14 residues. Trimming at V came to 2 bases and at J to 7 bases, leaving 4 bases not matched to a gene. The germline V gene has CDR1 SGHTA and CDR2 FQGTGA. This CDR3 reads CASSLFGGGGELFF. CDR3 DNA: TGTGCCAGCAGCTTATTTGGGGGGGGCGGGGAGCTGTTTTTT.

This chain links TRBV19 with TRBJ1-2; D is uncertain. The germline CDR1 and CDR2 sequences are LNHDA and SQIVND (reference sequence). This CDR3 contains 13 residues. V gave up 4 bases and J gave up 6 bases, with 12 bases separating them. CDR3 DNA: TGTGCCAGTAGTACGAGGGTAATGGATGGCTACACCTTC. Its protein product is CASSTRVMDGYTF.

The rearrangement links TRBV29-1 to TRBJ2-2; 7 bases match TRBD2. The V segment lost 4 bases and the J segment 7 bases; nucleotides outside the gene matches: 6. The CDR3 runs to 13 residues. Germline V gene sequence: CDR1 SQVTM, CDR2 ANQGSEA. CDR3 region: CSVVREQVGELFF. CDR3 sequence (DNA): TGCAGCGTTGTGCGGGAGCAGGTCGGGGAGCTGTTTTTT.

This chain uses TRBV19 with TRBJ1-2; 7 bases fit TRBD1. Germline trimming cut 4 bases from V and 8 bases from J; bases unmatched to any gene: 13. The CDR3 loop spans 15 amino acids. Germline-derived CDR1 and CDR2 are LNHDA and SQIVND (reference sequence). The CDR3 region has the DNA TGTGCCAGTAGTAACACAGGGGTAGGGGTCGTCGGCTACACCTTC. Translation: CASSNTGVGVVGYTF.

This clone was seen only a few times. This chain uses TRBV30 with TRBJ1-6; D remains ambiguous. Germline V lookup: CDR1 GTSNPN, CDR2 SVGIG (reference sequence). This CDR3 region has 14 residues. V gave up 8 bases and J gave up 7 bases, with 18 bases separating them. As DNA, the CDR3 is TGTGCCGCCACCCCGCGCATGGTGAATTCACCCCTCCACTTT. This gives the protein CAATPRMVNSPLHF.

The V gene is TRBV30, the J gene TRBJ1-3, with 10 nucleotides matching TRBD1. The CDR3 has 17 residues. Germline V gene lookup returns CDR1 GTSNPN and CDR2 SVGIG (reference sequence). Trimming took 0 bases from V and 4 from J; bases not matched to a gene: 9. The CDR3 sequence is CAWSVLGQGVLGNTIYF. CDR3 nucleotide sequence: TGTGCCTGGAGTGTACTAGGACAGGGGGTTTTGGGAAACACCATATATTTT.

The chain joins TRBV3-1 (or the pseudogene TRBV3-2) to TRBJ2-7; D is possibly TRBD1 (7 bases). The CDR3 spans 15 residues. In germline, CDR1 is LGHDT, CDR2 YNNKEL (reference sequence). Trimming removed 3 bases from V and 5 bases from J, with 17 bases in between. The CDR3 sequence is CASSQREQGRNEQYF. DNA for the CDR3: TGTGCCAGCAGCCAGCGAGAACAGGGGAGGAACGAGCAGTACTTC.

The chain couples TRBV19 to TRBJ2-1; unclear D gene. V was trimmed by 3 bases and J by 0 bases, leaving 3 bases between them. CDR3 length equals 13 residues. CDR1 is LNHDA, CDR2 SQIVND, per germline (reference sequence). The CDR3 DNA sequence: TGTGCCAGTAGTATCAACTCCTACAATGAGCAGTTCTTC. This sequence encodes CASSINSYNEQFF.

The chain links TRBV7-9 to TRBJ2-1, with no clear D. In germline, CDR1 is SEHNR, CDR2 FQNEAQ (reference sequence). This CDR3 contains 13 residues. Deletions cut 4 bases from V and 9 bases from J, with 13 bases between. CDR3: CASSWSPAVEQFF. Written as DNA, the CDR3 is TGTGCCAGCAGCTGGTCACCCGCGGTTGAGCAGTTCTTC.

The DNA for the CDR3 is TGTGCCAGCAGGCCGACAGGGGCGGGCGGCTACACCTTC. Its translation: CASRPTGAGGYTF. This sequence joins TRBV5-6 and TRBJ1-2; 8 bases map to TRBD1. Germline-derived CDR1 and CDR2 are SGHDT and YYEEEE. The CDR3 has 13 residues. V gave up 5 bases and J gave up 8 bases; unmatched junction bases: 8.